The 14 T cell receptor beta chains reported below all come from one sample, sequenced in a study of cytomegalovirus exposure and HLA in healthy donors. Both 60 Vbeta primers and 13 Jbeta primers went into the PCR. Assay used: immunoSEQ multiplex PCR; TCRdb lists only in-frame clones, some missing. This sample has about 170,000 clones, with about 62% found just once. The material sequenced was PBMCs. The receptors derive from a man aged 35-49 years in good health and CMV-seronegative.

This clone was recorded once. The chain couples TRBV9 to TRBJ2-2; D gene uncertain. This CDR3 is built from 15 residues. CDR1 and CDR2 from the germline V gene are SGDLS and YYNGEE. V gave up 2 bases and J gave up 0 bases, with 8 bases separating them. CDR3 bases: TGTGCCAGCAGCGTTGGCAGGTCGAACACCGGGGAGCTGTTTTTT. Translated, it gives CASSVGRSNTGELFF. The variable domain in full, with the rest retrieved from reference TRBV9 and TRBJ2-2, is DSGVTQTPKHLITATGQRVTLRCSPRSGDLSVYWYQQSLDQGLQFLIQYYNGEERAKGNILERFSAQQFPDLHSELNLSSLELGDSALYFCASSVGRSNTGELFFGEGSRLTVL.

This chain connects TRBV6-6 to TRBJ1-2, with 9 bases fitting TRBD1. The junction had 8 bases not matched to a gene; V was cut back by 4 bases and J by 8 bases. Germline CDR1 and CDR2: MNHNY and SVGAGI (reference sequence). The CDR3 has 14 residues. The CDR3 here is CASSSRQGGRGYTF. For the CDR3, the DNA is TGTGCCAGCAGTTCACGACAGGGGGGTCGGGGCTACACCTTC.

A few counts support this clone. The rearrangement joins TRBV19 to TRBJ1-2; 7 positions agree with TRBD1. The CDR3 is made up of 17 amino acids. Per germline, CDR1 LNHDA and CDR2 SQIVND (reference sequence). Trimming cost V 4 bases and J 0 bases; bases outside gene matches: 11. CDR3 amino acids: CASSKVAGGYSNYGYTF. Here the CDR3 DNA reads TGTGCCAGTAGTAAGGTGGCAGGGGGATACTCTAACTATGGCTACACCTTC.

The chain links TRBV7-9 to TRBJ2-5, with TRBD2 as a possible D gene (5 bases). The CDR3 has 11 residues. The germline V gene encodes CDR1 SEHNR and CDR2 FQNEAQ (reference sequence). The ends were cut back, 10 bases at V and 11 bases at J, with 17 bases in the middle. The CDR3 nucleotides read TGTGCCATAGGGATCGGGTGGGAGCAGTACTTC. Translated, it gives CAIGIGWEQYF.

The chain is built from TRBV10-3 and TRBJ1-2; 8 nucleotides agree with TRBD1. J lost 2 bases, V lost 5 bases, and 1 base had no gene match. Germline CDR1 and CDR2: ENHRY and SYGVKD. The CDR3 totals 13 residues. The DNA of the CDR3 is TGTGCCATCAGTTCAGGGGGCAACTATGGCTACACCTTC. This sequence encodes CAISSGGNYGYTF.

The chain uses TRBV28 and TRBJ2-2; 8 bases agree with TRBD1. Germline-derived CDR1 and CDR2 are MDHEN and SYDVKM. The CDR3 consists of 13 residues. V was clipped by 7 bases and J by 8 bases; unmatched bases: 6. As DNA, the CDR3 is TGTGCCAGCATCAGGGGGCAGACGGGGGAGCTGTTTTTT. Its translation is CASIRGQTGELFF.

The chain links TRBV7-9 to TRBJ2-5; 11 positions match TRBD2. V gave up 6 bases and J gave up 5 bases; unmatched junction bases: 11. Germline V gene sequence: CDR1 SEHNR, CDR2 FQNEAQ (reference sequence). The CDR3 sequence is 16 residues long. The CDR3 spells CASRSPGIAGGETQYF. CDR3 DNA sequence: TGTGCCAGCAGGTCACCCGGCATAGCGGGGGGGGAGACCCAGTACTTC.

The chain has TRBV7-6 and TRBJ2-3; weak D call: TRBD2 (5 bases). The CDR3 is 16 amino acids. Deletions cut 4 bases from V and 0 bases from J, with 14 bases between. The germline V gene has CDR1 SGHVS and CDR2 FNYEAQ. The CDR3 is CASSYEDSGSTDTQYF. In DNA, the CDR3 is TGTGCCAGCAGCTACGAGGACTCAGGAAGCACAGATACGCAGTATTTT.

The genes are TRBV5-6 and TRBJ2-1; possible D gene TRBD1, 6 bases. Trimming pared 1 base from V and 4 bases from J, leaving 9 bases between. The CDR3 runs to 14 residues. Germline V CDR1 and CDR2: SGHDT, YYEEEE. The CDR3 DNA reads TGTGCCAGCAGCTTGCCCGGACAGTACAATGAGCAGTTCTTC. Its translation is CASSLPGQYNEQFF. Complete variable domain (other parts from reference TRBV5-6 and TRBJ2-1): DAGVTQSPTHLIKTRGQQVTLRCSPKSGHDTVSWYQQALGQGPQFIFQYYEEEERQRGNFPDRFSGHQFPNYSSELNVNALLLGDSALYLCASSLPGQYNEQFFGPGTRLTVL.

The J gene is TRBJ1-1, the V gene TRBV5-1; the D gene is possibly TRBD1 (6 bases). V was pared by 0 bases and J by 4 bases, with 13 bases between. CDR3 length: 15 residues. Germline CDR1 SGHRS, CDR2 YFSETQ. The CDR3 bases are TGCGCCAGCAGCTTGGTTTCGGGGGGCCTCACTGAAGCTTTCTTT. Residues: CASSLVSGGLTEAFF.

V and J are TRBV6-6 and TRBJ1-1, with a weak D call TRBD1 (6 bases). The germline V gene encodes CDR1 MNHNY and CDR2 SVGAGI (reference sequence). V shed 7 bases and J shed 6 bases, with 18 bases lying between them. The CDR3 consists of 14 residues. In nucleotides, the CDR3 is TGTGCCAGCATCCTCCGGGGGGGGCTTGCTGAAGCTTTCTTT. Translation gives CASILRGGLAEAFF.

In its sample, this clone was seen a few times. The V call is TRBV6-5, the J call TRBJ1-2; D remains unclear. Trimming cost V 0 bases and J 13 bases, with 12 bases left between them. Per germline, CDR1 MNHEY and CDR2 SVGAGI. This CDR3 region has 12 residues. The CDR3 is CASSYSTGIITF. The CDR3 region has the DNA TGTGCCAGCAGTTACTCGACTGGTATTATCACCTTC.

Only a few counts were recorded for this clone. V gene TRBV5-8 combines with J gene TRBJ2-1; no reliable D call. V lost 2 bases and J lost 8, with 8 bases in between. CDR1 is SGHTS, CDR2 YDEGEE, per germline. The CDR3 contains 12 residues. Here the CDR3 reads CASSFGAYEQFF. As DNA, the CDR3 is TGTGCCAGCAGCTTCGGTGCCTATGAGCAGTTCTTC.

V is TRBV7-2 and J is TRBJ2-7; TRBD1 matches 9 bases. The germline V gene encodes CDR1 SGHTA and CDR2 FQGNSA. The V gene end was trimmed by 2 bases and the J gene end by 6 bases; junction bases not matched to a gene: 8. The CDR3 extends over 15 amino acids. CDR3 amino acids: CASSLTPGQGREQYF. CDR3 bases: TGTGCCAGCAGCTTAACCCCCGGACAGGGGCGCGAGCAGTACTTC.